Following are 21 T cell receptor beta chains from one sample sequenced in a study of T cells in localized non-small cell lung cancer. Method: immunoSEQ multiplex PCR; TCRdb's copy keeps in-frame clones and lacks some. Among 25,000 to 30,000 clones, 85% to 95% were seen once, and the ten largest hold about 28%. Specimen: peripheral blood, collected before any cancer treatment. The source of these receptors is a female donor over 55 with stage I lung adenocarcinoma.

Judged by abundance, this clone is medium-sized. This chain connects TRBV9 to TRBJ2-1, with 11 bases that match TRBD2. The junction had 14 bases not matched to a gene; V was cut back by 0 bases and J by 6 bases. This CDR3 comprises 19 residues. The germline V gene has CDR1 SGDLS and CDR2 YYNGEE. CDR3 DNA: TGTGCCAGCAGCGTAGGGGCTAGCGGGGGGAGGATTGCGGGCAATGAGCAGTTCTTC. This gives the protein CASSVGASGGRIAGNEQFF.

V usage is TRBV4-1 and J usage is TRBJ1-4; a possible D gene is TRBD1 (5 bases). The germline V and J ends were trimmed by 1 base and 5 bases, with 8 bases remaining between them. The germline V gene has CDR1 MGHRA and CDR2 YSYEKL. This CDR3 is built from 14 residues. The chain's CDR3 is CASSQVGGNEKLFF. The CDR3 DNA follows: TGCGCCAGCAGCCAAGTTGGGGGGAATGAAAAACTGTTTTTT.

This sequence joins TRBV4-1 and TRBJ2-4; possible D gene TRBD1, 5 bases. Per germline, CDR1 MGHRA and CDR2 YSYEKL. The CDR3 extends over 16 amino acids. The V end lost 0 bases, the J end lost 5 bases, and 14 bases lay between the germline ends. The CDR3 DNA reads TGCGCCAGCAGCCAAGATACAGGCTGGAGCCAAAACATTCAGTACTTC. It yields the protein CASSQDTGWSQNIQYF.

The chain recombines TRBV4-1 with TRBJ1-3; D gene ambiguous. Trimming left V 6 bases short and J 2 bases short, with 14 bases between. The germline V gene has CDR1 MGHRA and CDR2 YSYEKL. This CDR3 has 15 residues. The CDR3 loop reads CASSLRSRAGNTIYF. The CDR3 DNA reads TGCGCCAGCAGTTTAAGGTCAAGGGCTGGAAACACCATATATTTT.

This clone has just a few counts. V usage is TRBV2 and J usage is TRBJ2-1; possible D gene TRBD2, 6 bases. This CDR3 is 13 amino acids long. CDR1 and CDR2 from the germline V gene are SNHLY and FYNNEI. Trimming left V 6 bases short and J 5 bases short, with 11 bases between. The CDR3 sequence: CASSWAGNNEQFF. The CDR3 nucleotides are TGTGCCAGCAGCTGGGCGGGGAACAATGAGCAGTTCTTC.

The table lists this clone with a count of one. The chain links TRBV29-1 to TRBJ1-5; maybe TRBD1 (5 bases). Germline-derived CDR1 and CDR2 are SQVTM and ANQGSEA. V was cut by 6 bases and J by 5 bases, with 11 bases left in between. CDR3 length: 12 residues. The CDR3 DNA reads TGCAGCGTCGGGCAGGGACATCAGCCCCAGCATTTT. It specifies CSVGQGHQPQHF.

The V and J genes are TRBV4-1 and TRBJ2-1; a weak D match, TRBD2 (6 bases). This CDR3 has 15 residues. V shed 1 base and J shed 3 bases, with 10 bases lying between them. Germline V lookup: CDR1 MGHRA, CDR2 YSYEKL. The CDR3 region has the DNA TGCGCCAGCAGCCAAGCGGGGGTTCTCTACAATGAGCAGTTCTTC. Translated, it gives CASSQAGVLYNEQFF.

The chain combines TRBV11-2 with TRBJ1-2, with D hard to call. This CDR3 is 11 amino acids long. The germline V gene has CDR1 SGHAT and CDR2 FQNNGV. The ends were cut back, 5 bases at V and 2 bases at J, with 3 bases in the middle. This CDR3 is CASSQNYGYTF. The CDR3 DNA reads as TGTGCCAGCAGCCAGAACTATGGCTACACCTTC.

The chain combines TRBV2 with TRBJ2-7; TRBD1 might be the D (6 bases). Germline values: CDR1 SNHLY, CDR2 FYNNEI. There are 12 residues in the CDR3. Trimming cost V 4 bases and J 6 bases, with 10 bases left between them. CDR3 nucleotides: TGTGCCAGCAGTGTATTAGGGGGCGAGCAGTACTTC. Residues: CASSVLGGEQYF.

The CDR3: CASSLGQGLRNTF. CDR3 sequence (DNA): TGTGCCAGCAGCCTAGGACAGGGGTTAAGGAACACCTTC. V gene TRBV14 combines with J gene TRBJ1-2, with 9 bases that match TRBD1. In germline, CDR1 is SGHDN, CDR2 FVKESK. V gave up 4 bases and J gave up 12 bases; unmatched junction bases: 9. The CDR3 loop spans 13 amino acids.

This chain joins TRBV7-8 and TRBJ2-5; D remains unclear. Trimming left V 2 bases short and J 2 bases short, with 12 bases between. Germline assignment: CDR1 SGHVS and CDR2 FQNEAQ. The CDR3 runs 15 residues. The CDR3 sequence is CASSLIEVFQETQYF. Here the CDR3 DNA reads TGTGCCAGCAGCTTAATTGAAGTCTTTCAAGAGACCCAGTACTTC. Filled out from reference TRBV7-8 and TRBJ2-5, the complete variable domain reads GAGVSQSPRYKVAKRGQDVALRCDPISGHVSLFWYQQALGQGPEFLTYFQNEAQLDKSGLPSDRFFAERPEGSVSTLKIQRTQQEDSAVYLCASSLIEVFQETQYFGPGTRLLVL.

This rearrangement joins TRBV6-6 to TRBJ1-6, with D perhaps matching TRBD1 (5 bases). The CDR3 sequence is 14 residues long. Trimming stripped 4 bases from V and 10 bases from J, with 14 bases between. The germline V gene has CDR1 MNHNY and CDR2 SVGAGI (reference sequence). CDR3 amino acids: CASSFGQIGSPLHF. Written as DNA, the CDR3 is TGTGCCAGCAGTTTCGGACAAATTGGATCACCCCTCCACTTT.

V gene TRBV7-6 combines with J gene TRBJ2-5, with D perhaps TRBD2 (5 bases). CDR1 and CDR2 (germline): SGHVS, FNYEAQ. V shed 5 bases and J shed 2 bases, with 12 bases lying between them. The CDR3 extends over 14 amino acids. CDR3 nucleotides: TGTGCCAGCAGCCCCCCGGGAATACAAGAGACCCAGTACTTC. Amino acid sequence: CASSPPGIQETQYF.

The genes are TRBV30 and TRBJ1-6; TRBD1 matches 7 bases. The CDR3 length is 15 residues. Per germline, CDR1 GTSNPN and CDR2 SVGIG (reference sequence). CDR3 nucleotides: TGTGGGGCCCAGGGGGTCTCCTCCTATAATTCACCCCTCCACTTT. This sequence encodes CGAQGVSSYNSPLHF.

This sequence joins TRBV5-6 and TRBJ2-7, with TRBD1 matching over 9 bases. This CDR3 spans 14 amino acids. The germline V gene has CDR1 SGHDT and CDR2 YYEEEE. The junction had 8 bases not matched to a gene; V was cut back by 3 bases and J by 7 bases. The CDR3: CASSSDRGTTEQYF. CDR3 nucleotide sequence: TGTGCCAGCAGCTCGGACAGGGGAACTACGGAGCAGTACTTC. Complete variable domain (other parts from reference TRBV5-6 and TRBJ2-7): DAGVTQSPTHLIKTRGQQVTLRCSPKSGHDTVSWYQQALGQGPQFIFQYYEEEERQRGNFPDRFSGHQFPNYSSELNVNALLLGDSALYLCASSSDRGTTEQYFGPGTRLTVT.

CDR3 in DNA: TGTGCCAGCAGCTTAGTGGGCACCCTTCAGCCCCAGCATTTT. It specifies CASSLVGTLQPQHF. This rearrangement joins TRBV7-9 to TRBJ1-5, with D unclear. The V gene's germline CDR1 is SEHNR and CDR2 FQNEAQ (reference sequence). With 1 base removed from V and 6 bases from J, the gap between germline ends came to 10 bases. The CDR3 covers 14 residues.

CDR3 nucleotide sequence: TGCAGCGCTGGGGACCTAGCGGGAGGACGAGATACGCAGTATTTT. Translated: CSAGDLAGGRDTQYF. The chain links TRBV29-1 to TRBJ2-3, with 11 bases fitting TRBD2. V trimming: 7 bases; J trimming: 5 bases; junction bases outside the gene matches: 11. Germline V CDR1 and CDR2: SQVTM, ANQGSEA. The CDR3 is 15 residues long.

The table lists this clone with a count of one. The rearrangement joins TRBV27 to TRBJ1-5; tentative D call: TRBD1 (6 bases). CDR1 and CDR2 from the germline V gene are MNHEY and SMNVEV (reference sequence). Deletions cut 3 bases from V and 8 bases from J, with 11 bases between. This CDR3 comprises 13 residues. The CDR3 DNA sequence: TGTGCCAGCAGTTTGGGACACACAGAGCCCCAGCATTTT. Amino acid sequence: CASSLGHTEPQHF.

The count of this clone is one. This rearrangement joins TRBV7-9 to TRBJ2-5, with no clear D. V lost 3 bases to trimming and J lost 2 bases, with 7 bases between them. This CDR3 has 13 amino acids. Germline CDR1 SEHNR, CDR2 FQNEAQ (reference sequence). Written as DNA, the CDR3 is TGTGCCAGCAGCTTCAATCCTCAAGAGACCCAGTACTTC. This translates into CASSFNPQETQYF.

CDR3 DNA sequence: TGTGCCAGCAGTTTATGGGGGACAGGGGGCATTGAGACCCAGTACTTC. Its translation is CASSLWGTGGIETQYF. This chain links TRBV28 with TRBJ2-5, with 12 bases identical to TRBD1. CDR3 size: 16 residues. The germline V gene has CDR1 MDHEN and CDR2 SYDVKM. Trimming cost V 0 bases and J 5 bases; bases outside gene matches: 4.

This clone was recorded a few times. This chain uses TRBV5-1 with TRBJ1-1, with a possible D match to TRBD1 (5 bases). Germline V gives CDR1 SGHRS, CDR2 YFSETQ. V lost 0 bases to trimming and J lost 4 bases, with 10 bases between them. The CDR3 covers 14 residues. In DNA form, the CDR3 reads TGCGCCAGCAGCTTGGCCGGGGCGGCCACTGAAGCTTTCTTT. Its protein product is CASSLAGAATEAFF.